These T cell receptor beta chains were read from a single sample in a study of brain T cells in children with intractable seizures. Assay: immunoSEQ multiplex PCR; the TCRdb copy retains only in-frame clones and omits some. The sample consists of more than 40,000 clones, 75% to 95% of them appearing once. This sample comprised peripheral blood, obtained at surgery. The source is a girl aged 2 to 10 with tuberous sclerosis and intractable seizures. CDR3s include the opening cysteine and the closing phenylalanine or tryptophan. Each record gives: V gene, D gene, clone size, J gene, CDR3 protein, CDR3 DNA. A D gene is named only where the DNA matches it firmly. Clone size, where shown, is once, few, many, or a class for clones that have expanded.

>TRBV7-3|-|few|TRBJ1-5
CASSLTPNQPQHF
TGTGCCAGCAGCTTAACCCCCAATCAGCCCCAGCATTTT
>TRBV5-1|TRBD1|-|TRBJ1-2
CTRRNMGDRDGYTF
TGCACGCGGAGAAATATGGGGGACAGAGATGGCTACACCTTC
>TRBV2|TRBD2|once|TRBJ2-7
CARRRLAGGYEQYF
TGTGCCCGAAGACGACTAGCGGGGGGTTACGAGCAGTACTTC
>TRBV11-2|TRBD1|-|TRBJ1-5
CASSSDRDQPQHF
TGTGCCAGCAGCTCGGACAGGGATCAGCCCCAGCATTTT
>TRBV11-2|-|-|TRBJ1-1
CAGNGRDSLNTEAFF
TGTGCCGGTAACGGTAGGGATTCGTTGAACACTGAAGCTTTCTTT
>TRBV5-1|-|-|TRBJ1-1
CASSLSGKTEAFF
TGCGCCAGCAGCTTATCAGGGAAAACTGAAGCTTTCTTT
>TRBV19|-|-|TRBJ1-3
CASELTASGNTIYF
TGTGCCAGTGAACTAACAGCCTCTGGAAACACCATATATTTT
>TRBV24-1|-|-|TRBJ2-1
CATSDLTYNEQFF
TGTGCCACCAGTGATTTAACCTACAATGAGCAGTTCTTC
>TRBV6-1|-|-|TRBJ1-1
CASSDGGKGSEAFF
TGTGCCAGCAGTGATGGGGGTAAGGGCTCTGAAGCTTTCTTT
>TRBV6-1|TRBD1|-|TRBJ2-1
CASSERQGAFNEQFF
TGTGCCAGCAGTGAGAGACAGGGGGCGTTCAATGAGCAGTTCTTC
>TRBV19|-|-|TRBJ1-1
CASMSRLNTEAFF
TGTGCCAGTATGTCACGGTTGAACACTGAAGCTTTCTTT
>TRBV11-2|-|-|TRBJ2-7
CASSKRTLTSGGAEQYF
TGTGCCAGCAGCAAGAGGACCCTGACTAGTGGGGGGGCCGAGCAGTACTTC
>TRBV12-3/TRBV12-4|-|-|TRBJ2-1
CASSSTSYNEQFF
TGTGCCAGCAGTTCGACCTCCTACAATGAGCAGTTCTTC
>TRBV20-1|TRBD1|-|TRBJ1-2
CSASLTGNGYTF
TGCAGTGCTAGTCTGACAGGGAACGGCTACACCTTC
>TRBV29-1|-|-|TRBJ2-1
CSVSPSQESSYNEQFF
TGCAGCGTGAGCCCCTCGCAGGAGAGCTCCTACAATGAGCAGTTCTTC
>TRBV7-2|-|-|TRBJ2-5
CASTRGSYGAETQYF
TGTGCCAGTACCCGGGGCAGCTATGGTGCAGAGACCCAGTACTTC
>TRBV6-5|-|-|TRBJ2-3
CASSGEFTDTQYF
TGTGCCAGCAGCGGGGAGTTCACAGATACGCAGTATTTT
>TRBV19|-|-|TRBJ1-2
CASSILGNYGYTF
TGTGCCAGTAGTATTTTAGGGAACTATGGCTACACCTTC
>TRBV29-1|-|-|TRBJ1-1
CSVEDIREWLNTEAFF
TGCAGCGTTGAAGATATCAGGGAATGGCTGAACACTGAAGCTTTCTTT
>TRBV5-1|-|-|TRBJ1-4
CASSVGDKGEKLFF
TGCGCCAGCAGCGTCGGGGACAAGGGCGAAAAACTGTTTTTT
>TRBV5-1|-|-|TRBJ1-1
CASSSFTRAEAFF
TGCGCCAGCAGCTCGTTTACTAGGGCGGAAGCTTTCTTT
>TRBV18|-|-|TRBJ1-5
CASSLGGGNQPQHF
TGTGCCAGCTCACTAGGGGGTGGCAATCAGCCCCAGCATTTT
>TRBV5-1|TRBD1|once|TRBJ1-1
CASRMGQLNTEAFF
TGCGCCAGCAGAATGGGACAGTTGAACACTGAAGCTTTCTTT
>TRBV6-9|TRBD2|-|TRBJ2-1
CASSYRHPTSGEDNEQFF
TGTGCCAGCAGTTACCGACACCCGACTAGCGGGGAGGACAATGAGCAGTTCTTC
>TRBV5-1|-|-|TRBJ2-3
CASSLDSAGRTDTQYF
TGCGCCAGCAGCTTGGATTCGGCAGGGAGGACAGATACGCAGTATTTT
>TRBV30|-|-|TRBJ1-4
CAWSVGWEKLFF
TGTGCCTGGAGTGTTGGGTGGGAAAAACTGTTTTTT
>TRBV6-1|-|-|TRBJ2-1
CASSEPHRQFF
TGTGCCAGCAGTGAACCCCACCGCCAGTTCTTC
>TRBV30|TRBD1|-|TRBJ1-1
CAWTRTGNTEAFF
TGTGCCTGGACTCGGACAGGGAATACTGAAGCTTTCTTT
>TRBV11-2|-|-|TRBJ1-6
CASSLDQGGNSPLHF
TGTGCCAGCAGCTTAGATCAGGGTGGGAATTCACCCCTCCACTTT
>TRBV9|-|-|TRBJ2-3
CASSVEADTQYF
TGTGCCAGCAGCGTAGAGGCTGATACGCAGTATTTT
>TRBV27|-|-|TRBJ1-1
CASSSYAGGIRNTEAFF
TGTGCCAGCAGTTCCTATGCGGGGGGCATCCGAAACACTGAAGCTTTCTTT